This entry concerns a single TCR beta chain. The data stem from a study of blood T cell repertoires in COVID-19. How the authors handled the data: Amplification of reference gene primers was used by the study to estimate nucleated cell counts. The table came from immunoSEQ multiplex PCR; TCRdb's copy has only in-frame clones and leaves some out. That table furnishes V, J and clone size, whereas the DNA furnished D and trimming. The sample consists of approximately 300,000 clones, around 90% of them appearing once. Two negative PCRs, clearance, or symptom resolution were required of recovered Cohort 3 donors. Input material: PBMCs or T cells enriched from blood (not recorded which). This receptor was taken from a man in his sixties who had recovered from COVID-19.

The CDR3 region is CASHQAGSSYEQYF. The CDR3 DNA follows: TGTGCCAGTCATCAAGCGGGAAGCTCCTACGAGCAGTACTTC. This chain connects TRBV28 to TRBJ2-7; 7 positions match TRBD2. Germline CDR1 MDHEN, CDR2 SYDVKM. The junction had 8 bases not matched to a gene; V was cut back by 9 bases and J by 0 bases. This CDR3 comprises 14 residues.